This TCR beta chain was retrieved from a study of cytomegalovirus exposure and HLA in healthy donors. Broader study findings: Many donors shared some public TCRs, even though most TCR sequences were rare. TCR beta V- and J-gene trimming, according to a later analysis, was linked to a missense DCLRE1C variant. When a later analysis compared HLA-associated TCR beta chains with equally common others, the HLA-associated chains turned out to be more clonally expanded and to have lower generation probabilities.

Comments on this clone: Its target is not known.

CDR1 is LGHNA, CDR2 YNFKEQ, per germline. The V end was cut by 1 base, the J end by 1 base, with 13 bases between. The CDR3 sequence is 16 residues long. Amplification used 60 Vbeta primers and 13 Jbeta primers. Assay used: immunoSEQ multiplex PCR; TCRdb lists only in-frame clones, some missing. The table records 170,000 or so clones, 70% to 80% of them present only once. Donors showed nominal health when sampled, although they likely had unrecorded immune exposures. This receptor was identified in a male donor in good health and CMV-seronegative. The chain couples TRBV4-2 to TRBJ1-1; TRBD1 is a possible D gene (5 bases). The source material was PBMCs. CDR3 DNA sequence: TGTGCCAGCAGCCAAGGCCAGGGCCAGGCGAACACTGAAGCTTTCTTT. It yields the protein CASSQGQGQANTEAFF.